The clone carrying this TCR beta chain was recorded once. This entry is derived from a study of T cell changes during pregnancy in multiple sclerosis. Trimming pared 1 base from V and 2 bases from J, leaving 10 bases between. CDR3 length: 15 residues. Looked up from germline, CDR1 is SGDLS and CDR2 is YYNGEE. Produced via immunoSEQ multiplex PCR; TCRdb's table is partial and in-frame only. The data hold some 99,000 clones, with about 93% observed a single time. The chain recombines TRBV9 with TRBJ2-1, with a possible D match to TRBD2 (6 bases). The sequencing used peripheral blood, collected after pregnancy. The sequence was obtained from a female donor with multiple sclerosis, enrolled in a pregnancy study. In nucleotides, the CDR3 is TGTGCCAGCAGCGTACGTGCGGGACCCTACAATGAGCAGTTCTTC. Protein product: CASSVRAGPYNEQFF.